The clone carrying this T cell receptor (beta chain) appeared once. Data came from immunoSEQ multiplex PCR; TCRdb stores just in-frame clones and leaves some out. The table includes over 700,000 clones, about two thirds detected once. This sample is drawn from a study of shared clonotypes between healthy human individuals. The sample comprised memory CD4+ T cells sorted from blood. The sample's subset: CD45RA-negative fraction. The sequence came from a woman between 25 and 40 years old in good health.

Written as DNA, the CDR3 is TGTGCCAGCAGTTCGTCCAAGAGAGGTGAAAAACTGTTTTTT. It yields the protein CASSSSKRGEKLFF. The chain couples TRBV6-5 to TRBJ1-4; D uncertain. CDR1 is MNHEY, CDR2 SVGAGI, per germline. V dropped 4 bases and J dropped 7 bases, with 13 bases sitting between them. This CDR3 spans 14 amino acids.